The next 27 T cell receptor beta chains were all read from a single sample in a study of tumor-infiltrating lymphocytes in glioblastoma multiforme. TCRB libraries came from RNA via three nested multiplex PCR rounds. A single record per CDR3 protein comes from TCRdb applying MiXCR to the multiplex PCR reads. The sample holds about 15,000 distinct CDR3 sequences, approximately 71% seen once. The sample was brain tumor tissue. These receptors originate from a male donor with glioblastoma.

The chain joins TRBV11-3 to TRBJ2-3, with D hard to call. In germline, CDR1 is SGHNT, CDR2 YENEEA. CDR3 size: 13 residues. V lost 5 bases and J 0 bases, leaving 6 bases between the germline ends. The chain's CDR3 is CASSLMSTDTQYF. The CDR3 nucleotides read TGTGCCAGCAGCCTAATGAGCACAGATACGCAGTATTTT.

Points on this clonotype: Just one base apart from a much larger clone, this may be a read error. V is TRBV12-3 or TRBV12-4 and J is TRBJ1-1; no clear D gene. CDR3 length equals 11 residues. CDR3: CSSTFGLEAFF. Written as DNA, the CDR3 is TGTTCCAGCACCTTCGGACTTGAAGCTTTCTTT.

A remark on this clonotype: This may arise from a read error, as a much more abundant clone is one base away. CDR3 sequence reads: CASGIEGSRTQYF. The CDR3 DNA is TGTGCCAGCGGCATAGAGGGATCCAGGACCCAGTACTTC. V is TRBV11-2 and J is TRBJ2-5; TRBD2 is a possible D gene (5 bases). The germline V gene has CDR1 SGHAT and CDR2 FQNNGV. V was pared by 8 bases and J by 7 bases, with 17 bases between. The CDR3 extends over 13 amino acids. Variable domain in full (rest from reference TRBV11-2 and TRBJ2-5): EAGVAQSPRYKIIEKRQSVAFWCNPISGHATLYWYQQILGQGPKLLIQFQNNGVVDDSQLPKDRFSAERLKGVDSTLKIQPAKLEDSAVYLCASGIEGSRTQYFGPGTRLLVL.

The CDR3 here is CASSYEGGFEQYF. The CDR3 nucleotides read TGTGCCAGCAGTTACGAGGGGGGCTTCGAGCAGTACTTC. V and J are TRBV6-2 or TRBV6-3 and TRBJ2-7; D may correspond to TRBD1 or TRBD2 (6 bases each). CDR1 is MNHEY and CDR2 is SVGEGT in the germline V gene. This CDR3 has 13 residues. V gave up 2 bases and J gave up 6 bases, with 11 bases separating them.

This clonotype was seen ten or more times. A much bigger clone sits one base away, suggesting this may be a read error. The chain couples TRBV4-1 to TRBJ2-6; TRBD1 aligns across 10 bases. Germline CDR1 is MGHRA and CDR2 is YSYEKL. The length of the CDR3 is 17 residues. The CDR3 DNA sequence: TGCGCCAGCAGCCAAGAGGGACAGGGGTCTGGGGCCAACGCCCTGACTTTC. Its translation is CASSQEGQGSGANALTF.

This clonotype qualifies as medium-sized. This sequence joins TRBV12-3 or TRBV12-4 and TRBJ2-3; either TRBD1 or TRBD2 may fit D (5 bases each). With 8 bases removed from V and 9 bases from J, the gap between germline ends came to 18 bases. CDR3 length equals 13 residues. CDR3 sequence (DNA): TGTGCCAGCTTATTCGAGGGCCGGGACACGCAGTATTTT. Protein product: CASLFEGRDTQYF.

V usage is TRBV11-2 and J usage is TRBJ2-7; 8 nucleotides line up with TRBD2. CDR1 is SGHAT, CDR2 FQNNGV, per germline. Trimming at V came to 0 bases and at J to 9 bases, leaving 1 base not matched to a gene. The CDR3 extends over 12 amino acids. CDR3 nucleotide sequence: TGTGCCAGCAGCTTAGAGGGGACTAGGCAGTACTTC. It specifies CASSLEGTRQYF.

CDR3 residues: CASSLRSDTQYF. For the CDR3, the DNA is TGTGCCAGCAGCTTGCGGTCAGATACGCAGTATTTT. This chain connects TRBV5-6 to TRBJ2-3; D ambiguous. Germline values: CDR1 SGHDT, CDR2 YYEEEE. Trimming took 1 base from V and 4 from J, leaving 4 bases between them. This CDR3 contains 12 residues. Supplemented by reference TRBV5-6 and TRBJ2-3, the full variable domain reads DAGVTQSPTHLIKTRGQQVTLRCSPKSGHDTVSWYQQALGQGPQFIFQYYEEEERQRGNFPDRFSGHQFPNYSSELNVNALLLGDSALYLCASSLRSDTQYFGPGTRLTVL.

A note on this clonotype: Likely a read error: the CDR3 ends without its conserved phenylalanine or tryptophan. No DNA is shown, since the ends of the CDR3 on it are uncertain; the CDR3 is the one TCRdb lists. The chain joins TRBV11-2 to TRBJ1-1; the table's D call TRBD1 went unverified against the DNA. The germline CDR1 and CDR2 sequences are SGHAT and FQNNGV. The CDR3 is made up of 15 amino acids, end residues included. The CDR3 loop reads CASSLDPQGDTEAIC.

As to this clonotype: At one end, the junction sequence differs from germline, possibly due to a read error. The CDR3 DNA follows: TGTGCCAGAAGCAGACAGGGGCGCGAGCAATACTTC. Its protein product is CARSRQGREQYF. The chain joins TRBV11-1 to TRBJ2-7; TRBD1 agrees at 8 bases. Germline V gene sequence: CDR1 SGHAT, CDR2 FQDESV (reference sequence). CDR3 length equals 12 residues.

This sequence joins TRBV29-1 and TRBJ1-1; no clear D. Germline CDR1 reads SQVTM; CDR2 reads ANQGSEA. The CDR3 is 14 amino acids. V lost 6 bases and J lost 1, with 15 bases in between. The CDR3 bases are TGCAGCGTGGTTGACTGGCAGGCGAACACTGAAGCTTTCTTT. It is translated as CSVVDWQANTEAFF. Based on the CDR3 plus reference TRBV29-1 and TRBJ1-1, the full variable domain is SAVISQKPSRDICQRGTSLTIQCQVDSQVTMMFWYRQQPGQSLTLIATANQGSEATYESGFVIDKFPISRPNLTFSTLTVSNMSPEDSSIYLCSVVDWQANTEAFFGQGTRLTVV.

This chain connects TRBV20-1 to TRBJ2-1, with D maybe TRBD2 (7 bases). The V end lost 6 bases, the J end lost 2 bases, and 14 bases lay between the germline ends. Germline V gene sequence: CDR1 DFQATT, CDR2 SNEGSKA (reference sequence). This CDR3 is built from 14 residues. The CDR3 nucleotides are TGCAGTGCGATGGACAGCGGGACCTACAATGAGCAGTTCTTC. Protein product: CSAMDSGTYNEQFF.

Worth noting for this clonotype: This may arise from a read error, as a much more abundant clone is one base away. CDR3 nucleotides: TGCAATGCCCTGGGGACTAGCGGGAGGAAATACAATGAGCAGTTCTTC. Protein sequence: CNALGTSGRKYNEQFF. J is TRBJ2-1 and V is TRBV20-1; 15 bases line up with TRBD2. Germline CDR1 and CDR2: DFQATT and SNEGSKA (reference sequence). The CDR3 is made up of 16 amino acids.

This clonotype occurred once. The germline gene is not matched at one end of the junction; a read error may be the cause. The chain couples TRBV11-2 to TRBJ2-3; D remains unclear. CDR3 size: 17 residues. Per germline, CDR1 SGHAT and CDR2 FQNNGV. CDR3 in DNA: TGTGCTAGCAGCTTAGATCCTACAGACACTAGCACAGATACGCAGTATTTT. Encoded protein: CASSLDPTDTSTDTQYF. The full variable domain, its missing parts supplied by reference TRBV11-2 and TRBJ2-3, is EAGVAQSPRYKIIEKRQSVAFWCNPISGHATLYWYQQILGQGPKLLIQFQNNGVVDDSQLPKDRFSAERLKGVDSTLKIQPAKLEDSAVYLCASSLDPTDTSTDTQYFGPGTRLTVL.

This clonotype has a count of ten or more. This rearrangement joins TRBV30 to TRBJ2-1, with TRBD2 matching over 8 bases. Germline-derived CDR1 and CDR2 are GTSNPN and SVGIG (reference sequence). The CDR3 has 14 amino acids. J lost 5 bases, V lost 4 bases, and 7 bases had no gene match. This chain's CDR3 is CAWIISGKDNEQFF. CDR3 sequence (DNA): TGTGCCTGGATAATTAGCGGGAAGGACAATGAGCAGTTCTTC.

On this clonotype itself: The junction differs from germline at one of its ends, possibly a read error. The chain links TRBV20-1 to TRBJ2-5, with 10 bases aligning to TRBD2. Germline V gene data show CDR1 as DFQATT and CDR2 as SNEGSKA (reference sequence). The CDR3 has 15 residues. In DNA form, the CDR3 reads TGCGGTGCTGGAGATCTTGGACTAGCGGAAGAGACACAGTACTTC. Translating gives CGAGDLGLAEETQYF.

Only one count was recorded for this clonotype. One end of the junction varies from germline; a read error may be responsible. The V and J genes are TRBV11-2 and TRBJ2-2; 7 bases are a match to TRBD1. Germline CDR1 reads SGHAT; CDR2 reads FQNNGV. The CDR3 spans 15 residues. In DNA, the CDR3 is TGTGCCAGCGACTTAGTACAGGGGCACACCGGGGAGCTGTATTTT. It codes for CASDLVQGHTGELYF.

As DNA, the CDR3 is TGTGCCAGCAGCTTAGCGCGTCTGGACAGGGGGATCGAGCAGTACGTC. It is translated as CASSLARLDRGIEQYV. The rearrangement joins TRBV11-1 to TRBJ2-7; TRBD1 agrees at 10 bases. This CDR3 has 16 residues. Germline loops: CDR1 SGHAT, CDR2 FQDESV (reference sequence). After removal of 0 bases from V and 6 bases from J, the junction contained 8 bases not matched to a gene.

The V gene is TRBV20-1, the J gene TRBJ1-3; D is possibly TRBD1 (6 bases). Between the trimmed V and J ends, which lost 8 bases and 2 bases, there was a span of 19 bases. This CDR3 comprises 15 residues. Germline V gene lookup returns CDR1 DFQATT and CDR2 SNEGSKA (reference sequence). The CDR3 reads CSPNEGGVPGNTIYF. CDR3 bases: TGCAGTCCTAACGAGGGGGGCGTCCCTGGAAACACCATATATTTT.

The chain joins TRBV7-9 to TRBJ2-5; D unclear. The CDR3 length is 11 residues. From germline, CDR1 is SEHNR and CDR2 FQNEAQ (reference sequence). V was trimmed by 3 bases and J by 1 base, leaving 0 bases between them. CDR3 region: CASSFQETQYF. The CDR3 nucleotides are TGTGCCAGCAGCTTCCAAGAGACCCAGTACTTC.

V gene TRBV29-1 combines with J gene TRBJ2-1, with TRBD2 as a possible D gene (6 bases). Trimming pared 4 bases from V and 5 bases from J, leaving 12 bases between. The CDR3 contains 13 residues. The germline V gene has CDR1 SQVTM and CDR2 ANQGSEA. The CDR3 nucleotides are TGCAGCGTTGGGGGACTGCCACACAATGAGCAGTTCTTC. Its translation is CSVGGLPHNEQFF.

The chain carries TRBV6-1 and TRBJ2-1; 7 bases align to TRBD1. Germline assignment: CDR1 MNHNS and CDR2 SASEGT. This CDR3 is 14 amino acids long. The ends lost 3 bases at V and 8 bases at J; junction bases unmatched: 7. The CDR3 region is CASSDGTEYYEQFF. CDR3 in DNA: TGTGCCAGCAGTGATGGGACAGAGTACTATGAGCAGTTCTTC.

This clonotype turned up a few times. A read error is likely, as this CDR3 ends without the conserved phenylalanine or tryptophan. The limits of the CDR3 on the DNA are not certain, so only TCRdb's listed CDR3 is given. V gene TRBV11-2 combines with J gene TRBJ1-1; TRBD1 is taken as the D call from the table, unchecked against the DNA. The germline CDR1 and CDR2 sequences are SGHAT and FQNNGV. The CDR3 totals 15 residues, both ends included. The CDR3 protein is CASSLDPQGDTEALL.

V is TRBV11-2 and J is TRBJ2-7; D call uncertain. This CDR3 region has 14 residues. CDR1 and CDR2 from the germline V gene are SGHAT and FQNNGV. V was trimmed by 0 bases and J by 7 bases, leaving 13 bases between them. CDR3 sequence (DNA): TGTGCCAGCAGCTTAGAGCTAGGTACGAAAGAGCAGTACTTC. It is translated as CASSLELGTKEQYF.

V and J are TRBV10-3 and TRBJ2-2; a weak D match, TRBD2 (6 bases). Germline CDR1 and CDR2: ENHRY and SYGVKD. V shed 10 bases and J shed 0 bases, with 9 bases lying between them. The CDR3 is 13 amino acids. The CDR3 DNA reads TGTGCCAGCACGGGGGCGAACACCGGGGAGCTGTTTTTT. Residues: CASTGANTGELFF.

About this clonotype itself: No DNA is shown, since the ends of the CDR3 on it are uncertain; the CDR3 is the one TCRdb lists. The V gene is TRBV11-2, the J gene TRBJ2-2; the table assigns TRBD1, which was not confirmed against the DNA. The germline gives CDR1 SGHAT, CDR2 FQNNGV. The CDR3 spans 16 amino acids, including both terminal residues. The CDR3 sequence: CTSSFQRGREPGSCFF.

The chain couples TRBV4-2 to TRBJ2-2; 9 bases match TRBD2. The CDR3 has 16 residues. The ends lost 1 base at V and 7 bases at J; junction bases unmatched: 7. CDR1 and CDR2 (germline): LGHNA, YNFKEQ. CDR3 protein: CASSQGVSGGIGELFF. Written as DNA, the CDR3 is TGTGCCAGCAGCCAAGGAGTTAGCGGGGGTATCGGGGAGCTGTTTTTT.